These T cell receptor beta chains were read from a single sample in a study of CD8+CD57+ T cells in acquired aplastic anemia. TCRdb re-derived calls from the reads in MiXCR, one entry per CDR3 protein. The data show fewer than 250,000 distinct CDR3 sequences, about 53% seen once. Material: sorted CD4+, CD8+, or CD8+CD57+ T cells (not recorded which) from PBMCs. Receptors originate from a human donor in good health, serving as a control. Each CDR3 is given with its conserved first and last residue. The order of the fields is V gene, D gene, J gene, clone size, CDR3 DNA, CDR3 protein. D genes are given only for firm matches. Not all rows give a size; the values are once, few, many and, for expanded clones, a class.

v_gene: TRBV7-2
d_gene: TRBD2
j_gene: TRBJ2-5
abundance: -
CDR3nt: TGTGCCGCGGGGGGGGAGCAAGAGACCCAGTACTTC
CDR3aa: CAAGGEQETQYF

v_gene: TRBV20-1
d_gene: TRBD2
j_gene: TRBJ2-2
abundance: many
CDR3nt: TGCAGTGCCAGTCGCTTGCGGGGGGACTCTGGCGGGGAGCTGTTTTTT
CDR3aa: CSASRLRGDSGGELFF

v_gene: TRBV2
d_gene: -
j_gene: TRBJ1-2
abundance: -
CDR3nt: TGTGCCAGCAGTACCCTTCAGGCTAGTGGCTACACCTTC
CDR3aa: CASSTLQASGYTF

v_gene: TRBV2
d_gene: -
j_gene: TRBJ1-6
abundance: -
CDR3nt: TGTGCCAGCAGTGAGGCATATAATTCACCCCTCCACTTT
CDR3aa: CASSEAYNSPLHF

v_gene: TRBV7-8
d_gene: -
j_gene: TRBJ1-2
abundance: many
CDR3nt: TGTGCCAGCAGCATCAAGTTGGACAGCTATGGCTACACCTTC
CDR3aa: CASSIKLDSYGYTF

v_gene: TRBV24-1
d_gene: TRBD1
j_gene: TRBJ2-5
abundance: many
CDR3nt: TGTGCCACCAGCGACAGGGTGGTGGGCCAAGGGGAGACCCAGTACTTC
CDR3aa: CATSDRVVGQGETQYF

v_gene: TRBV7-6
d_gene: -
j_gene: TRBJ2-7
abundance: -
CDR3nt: TGTGCCAGCAGCTTAGCTGGAGCTAGGGACAAGCAGTACTTC
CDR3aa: CASSLAGARDKQYF

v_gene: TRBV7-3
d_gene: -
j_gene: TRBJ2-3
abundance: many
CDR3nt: TGTGCCAGCAGCTTAACCTCCGGGCAGGTTACTAGCACAGATACGCAGTATTTT
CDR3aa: CASSLTSGQVTSTDTQYF

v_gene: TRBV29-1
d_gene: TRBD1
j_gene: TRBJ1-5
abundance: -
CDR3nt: TGCAGCGTTGACCCCGGGACAGGGAGGGATCAGCCCCAGCATTTT
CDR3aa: CSVDPGTGRDQPQHF

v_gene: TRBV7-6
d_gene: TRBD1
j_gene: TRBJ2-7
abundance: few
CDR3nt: TGTGCCAGCAGCTTAGCCCCCGGGACAGGGAGCTACGAGCAGTACTTC
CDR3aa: CASSLAPGTGSYEQYF

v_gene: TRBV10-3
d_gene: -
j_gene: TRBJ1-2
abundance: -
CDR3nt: TGTGCCATCAGGGGTTGGACGGTCTATGGCTACACCTTC
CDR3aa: CAIRGWTVYGYTF

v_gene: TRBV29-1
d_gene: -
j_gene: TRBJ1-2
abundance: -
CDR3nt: TGCAGCGTTGAAGGGGGACGGGTTGATGGCTACACCTTC
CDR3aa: CSVEGGRVDGYTF

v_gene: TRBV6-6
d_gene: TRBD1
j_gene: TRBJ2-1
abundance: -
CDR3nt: TGTGCCAGCAGTAGATCCGGGACAGAGGGGTATGAGCAGTTCTTC
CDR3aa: CASSRSGTEGYEQFF